This record covers a single T cell receptor (beta chain). Its antigen has not been determined. Nothing much larger sits one base from this clone, and base qualities are not available. This sample stems from a study of blood T cell repertoires in COVID-19 (dated by TCRdb to between 2020 and 2021). Broadly, across the study: Samples from collaborators originated in the United States, Italy and Spain and spanned both the acute and convalescent phases of COVID-19. The prospective study material was composed of cDNA or gDNA derived from T cells, B-cell-depleted T cells, or PBMCs. Deeply sampled blood TCRbeta repertoires from subjects exposed to, actively infected with, or recovered from COVID-19 were included in the dataset. The repertoires were released in a freely available public database meant as a resource for research on the immune response to SARS-CoV-2. Samples came from the ongoing ImmuneRACE study (first 160 participants) plus 1,254 subjects from 6 global collaborators. Nearly every sample came with metadata listing a de-identified subject ID, COVID-19 status, age in years and sex. Where available, HLA class I and class II types were obtained from metadata supplied by the sample provider rather than from assay-based typing. Beyond this particular receptor, the publication reports: The amount of clinical and demographic metadata varied by source and participant and was provided uncurated.

Looking up the germline V gene (reference sequence) yields CDR1 SEHNR and CDR2 FQNEAQ. The CDR3 runs 15 amino acids, cysteine and phenylalanine included. The kept DNA is CDR3 alone, 45 bases in frame from the first base. Trimming removed 1 base from V and 4 bases from J, leaving 8 bases between the germline ends. TCRbeta CDR3 regions were amplified from genomic DNA using the immunoSEQ Assay, a bias-controlled multiplex PCR. In the paper's pipeline: The number of nucleated cells in each sample was estimated from the amplification of reference gene primers within the assay. To quantify the absolute abundance of each unique TCRbeta CDR3 rearrangement, sequence reads were collapsed and filtered. For each sample, productive Simpson clonality was calculated as the square root of Simpson's diversity index over productive rearrangements. TCRdb took over this immuneACCESS table, retaining in-frame rearrangements with V and J assigned. Such tables are incomplete; in checked studies, under half of the missing clones stem from an unresolved V gene, and the remainder is unexplained. That table furnishes V, J and clone size, whereas the DNA furnished D and trimming. Within this sample are roughly 290,000 clones, with 70% to 90% of them counted one time only. Around 2.1% of the sample is taken by the ten largest.

Participants in the prospective study were enrolled through a virtual design, were aged roughly 18 to 100 years, and lived in under 25 United States geographic areas. In the prospective study, cohorts were assigned on the basis of participant-reported clinical history obtained from a screening survey and a study questionnaire. For ImmuneRACE Cohort 3, a participant was defined as recovered based on two consecutive negative NP/OP PCR tests, clearance by a healthcare professional, or resolution of symptoms. Mobile phlebotomists in the prospective study collected whole blood, serum and a nasopharyngeal or oropharyngeal swab from every participant. Participants in the prospective study had the option to provide additional blood draws and questionnaires over an approximately 2-month period. Blood samples from the prospective study were shipped frozen or at room temperature prior to DNA extraction.

The sequencing sample was made of PBMCs or T cells enriched from blood (not recorded which). The sequence is built from TRBV7-9 and TRBJ1-6; a weak D assignment points to TRBD1 (5 bases agree). The sequence came from a young man who had recovered from COVID-19. DNA sequence: TGTGCCAGCAGCTTAGTTGGGGGGTATAATTCACCCCTCCACTTT. Its translation reads: CASSLVGGYNSPLHF.